Reported below is one T cell receptor (beta chain). V shed 0 bases, J shed 5 bases, and the junction held 6 bases outside the gene matches. The CDR3 totals 16 residues. Germline V lookup: CDR1 MNHEY, CDR2 SVGAGI. The table came from immunoSEQ multiplex PCR; TCRdb's copy has only in-frame clones and leaves some out. Found here are about 64,000 clones, 85% to 90% of them singletons; the top ten hold roughly 3.2%. These data come from a study of blood T cell repertoires in COVID-19. This TCR was sampled from a man aged 50 to 59 with active COVID-19. The sample consisted of peripheral blood. The chain links TRBV6-5 to TRBJ2-5; 10 bases map to TRBD2. The chain's CDR3 is CASSYSSGGAAETQYF. The CDR3 nucleotides read TGTGCCAGCAGTTACTCGAGCGGGGGGGCCGCGGAGACCCAGTACTTC.